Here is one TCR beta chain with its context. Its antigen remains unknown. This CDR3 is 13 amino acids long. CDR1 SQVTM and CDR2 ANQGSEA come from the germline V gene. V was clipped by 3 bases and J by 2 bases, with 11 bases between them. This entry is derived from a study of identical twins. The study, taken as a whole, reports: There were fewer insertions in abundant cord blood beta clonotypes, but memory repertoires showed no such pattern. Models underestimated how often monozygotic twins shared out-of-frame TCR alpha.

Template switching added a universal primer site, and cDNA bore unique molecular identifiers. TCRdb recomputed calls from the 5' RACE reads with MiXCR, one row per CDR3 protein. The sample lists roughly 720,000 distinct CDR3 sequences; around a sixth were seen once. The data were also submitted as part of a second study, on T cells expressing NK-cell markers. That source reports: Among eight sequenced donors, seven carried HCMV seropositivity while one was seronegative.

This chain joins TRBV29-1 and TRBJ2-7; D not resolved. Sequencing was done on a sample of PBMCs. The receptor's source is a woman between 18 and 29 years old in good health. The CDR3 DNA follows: TGCAGCGTTGATGGAGTCCGGGCCTACGAGCAGTACTTC. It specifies CSVDGVRAYEQYF.